Described below is a single TCR beta chain sequence and its context. Investigators isolated RNA and reverse transcribed it into cDNA to act as the sequencing template. This table comes from immunoSEQ multiplex PCR, and its TCRdb copy is limited to in-frame clones, with some not included. This sample has more than 95,000 clones, with around 45% found just once. Specimens obtained from alopecia areata patients comprised lesional scalp punch biopsies and peripheral blood. These data are taken from a study of CD8+ T cells in alopecia areata. Per the germline V gene, CDR1 is SQVTM and CDR2 is ANQGSEA. V lost 4 bases to trimming and J lost 3 bases, with 11 bases between them. The CDR3 consists of 13 residues.

The sequenced material came from NKG2D-low CD8+ T cells sorted from blood. The receptor was isolated from a human donor with alopecia areata. V gene TRBV29-1 combines with J gene TRBJ2-3, with D perhaps assigned TRBD1 or TRBD2 (5 bases each). CDR3 DNA: TGCAGCGTTGCGGGACCTGAAACAGATACGCAGTATTTT. Amino acids: CSVAGPETDTQYF.